The clone carrying this T cell receptor beta chain was detected a few times. Its antigen is undetermined. J lost 8 bases, V lost 5 bases, and 6 bases had no gene match. CDR3 length: 13 residues. Germline CDR1 and CDR2: ENHRY and SYGVKD. Next came a second PCR, run for roughly 6 to 11 cycles, which used a sample-barcoded 5' primer along with a J-beta primer mix. TCRdb re-derived calls from the 5' RACE reads in MiXCR, one entry per CDR3 protein. The sample has 1.8 million or so distinct CDR3 sequences; about 39% are singletons. The record originates from a study of blood T cells in healthy people across ages. Whole-study results and caveats: Age showed a roughly linear inverse relationship with TCR beta diversity per million T cells.

Each sample used at least 6 million PBMCs. Source material: blood. The chain employs TRBV10-3 and TRBJ2-1; TRBD1 matches 7 bases. The TCR sequence derives from a human donor in good health. In DNA form, the CDR3 reads TGTGCCATCAGTCACACAGGGGACCATGAGCAGTTCTTC. Its protein product is CAISHTGDHEQFF.